This passage covers 25 T cell receptor beta chains from one sample sequenced in a study of cytomegalovirus exposure and HLA in healthy donors. Both 60 Vbeta primers and 13 Jbeta primers went into the PCR. Here immunoSEQ multiplex PCR was the method, and the copy in TCRdb shows in-frame clones only, minus some. The data show roughly 140,000 clones, 64% seen once. The sequencing input was PBMCs. The receptors here all came from a woman aged 25 to 39 in good health and CMV-seropositive.

V is TRBV5-1 and J is TRBJ1-2, with TRBD1 identical over 7 bases. With 4 bases clipped from V and 4 bases from J, the junction kept 4 bases outside the gene matches. The germline V gene has CDR1 SGHRS and CDR2 YFSETQ. The CDR3 is made up of 13 amino acids. The CDR3 DNA reads as TGCGCCAGCAGCCGGACAGGCCCCTATGGCTACACCTTC. Amino acid sequence: CASSRTGPYGYTF.

This chain connects TRBV7-3 to TRBJ1-1, with TRBD1 identical over 7 bases. The V gene end was trimmed by 5 bases and the J gene end by 7 bases; junction bases not matched to a gene: 7. Germline-derived CDR1 and CDR2 are SGHTA and FQGTGA. The CDR3 is made up of 13 amino acids. The CDR3, as DNA: TGTGCCAGCAGCCAGACAGGGTCGGGTGAAGCTTTCTTT. Its translation is CASSQTGSGEAFF.

This chain joins TRBV7-9 and TRBJ2-7, with TRBD1 as a possible D gene (5 bases). Germline V CDR1 and CDR2: SEHNR, FQNEAQ (reference sequence). Deletions cut 3 bases from V and 3 bases from J, with 9 bases between. The CDR3 spans 13 residues. CDR3: CASSLTVIYEQYF. CDR3 bases: TGTGCCAGCAGCTTGACAGTTATCTACGAGCAGTACTTC. Together with reference TRBV7-9 and TRBJ2-7, the CDR3 gives the full variable domain: DTGVSQNPRHKITKRGQNVTFRCDPISEHNRLYWYRQTLGQGPEFLTYFQNEAQLEKSRLLSDRFSAERPKGSFSTLEIQRTEQGDSAMYLCASSLTVIYEQYFGPGTRLTVT.

The J gene is TRBJ2-5, the V gene TRBV30, with D perhaps TRBD1 (5 bases). Germline CDR1 is GTSNPN and CDR2 is SVGIG (reference sequence). Trimming left V 0 bases short and J 13 bases short, with 15 bases between. The CDR3 has 12 residues. CDR3 in DNA: TGTGCCTGGAGTGTACAAGGGCAGGGTTGGTACTTC. This encodes CAWSVQGQGWYF.

The chain links TRBV5-1 to TRBJ2-3, with TRBD2 identical over 14 bases. Trimming took 8 bases from V and 0 from J; bases not matched to a gene: 2. Per germline, CDR1 SGHRS and CDR2 YFSETQ. This CDR3 has 15 residues. The CDR3: CASRLAGGSTDTQYF. As DNA, the CDR3 is TGCGCCAGTAGACTAGCGGGGGGGAGCACAGATACGCAGTATTTT.

Only a few counts were recorded for this clone. The chain carries TRBV2 and TRBJ2-5, with 10 bases identical to TRBD2. Unmatched junction bases numbered 7, after V lost 4 bases and J lost 2 bases. The CDR3 spans 16 residues. Germline loops: CDR1 SNHLY, CDR2 FYNNEI. CDR3 loop: CASSVARGLAQETQYF. CDR3 DNA sequence: TGTGCCAGCAGTGTGGCGAGGGGACTAGCGCAAGAGACCCAGTACTTC.

The chain joins TRBV2 to TRBJ2-7; perhaps TRBD2 as D (6 bases). Trimming left V 6 bases short and J 6 bases short, with 18 bases between. CDR3 length equals 14 residues. Per the germline V gene, CDR1 is SNHLY and CDR2 is FYNNEI. The CDR3 protein is CASRGVAALGEQYF. CDR3 coding DNA: TGTGCCAGCAGGGGCGTAGCGGCCCTCGGCGAGCAGTACTTC. The variable domain in full, with the rest retrieved from reference TRBV2 and TRBJ2-7, is EPEVTQTPSHQVTQMGQEVILRCVPISNHLYFYWYRQILGQKVEFLVSFYNNEISEKSEIFDDQFSVERPDGSNFTLKIRSTKLEDSAMYFCASRGVAALGEQYFGPGTRLTVT.

This rearrangement joins TRBV11-2 to TRBJ1-6; D gene uncertain. Germline V gene sequence: CDR1 SGHAT, CDR2 FQNNGV. Deletions cut 5 bases from V and 9 bases from J, with 8 bases between. This CDR3 is built from 12 residues. The CDR3 sequence is CASSQIPSPLHF. CDR3 in DNA: TGTGCCAGCAGCCAGATACCTTCACCCCTCCACTTT.

This chain links TRBV21-1 with TRBJ2-3; the D call of TRBD1 is as the table states it, not checked on the DNA. TRBV21-1 is a recognized pseudogene. The CDR3 is 18 residues long. This chain's CDR3 is CASSTGTAQNPSTDTQYF. For the CDR3, the DNA is TGTGCCAGCAGCACGGGGACAGCCCAAAACCCTAGCACAGATACGCAGTATTTT.

This clone has more than one count but fewer than ten. J is TRBJ1-3 and V is TRBV30, with D uncertain. Deletions cut 2 bases from V and 0 bases from J, with 14 bases between. Germline V gene data show CDR1 as GTSNPN and CDR2 as SVGIG (reference sequence). This CDR3 has 16 residues. This CDR3 is CAWSPIQDSSGNTIYF. As DNA, the CDR3 is TGTGCCTGGAGTCCAATTCAGGATAGCTCTGGAAACACCATATATTTT.

This chain connects TRBV2 to TRBJ1-5; TRBD1 is a possible D gene (5 bases). The V and J ends lost 8 bases and 6 bases respectively, with 14 bases between them. The CDR3 contains 13 residues. Per germline, CDR1 SNHLY and CDR2 FYNNEI. The CDR3 bases are TGTGCCAGCTCGTGGGGGGTGGGTCAGCCCCAGCATTTT. This translates into CASSWGVGQPQHF.

In this sample, this clone turned up a few times. Germline is not matched at one junction end, which may reflect a read error. The chain has TRBV20-1 and TRBJ1-2; D is possibly TRBD1 (5 bases). CDR3 length: 9 residues. Germline V gene data show CDR1 as DFQATT and CDR2 as SNEGSKA (reference sequence). DNA for the CDR3: TGCAGTGCAGGACACCGAGAAGGATTC. Translation: CSAGHREGF.

This clone has only one observation. Here the CDR3 omits its conserved ending phenylalanine or tryptophan, so a read error is the likely source. V usage is TRBV4-2 and J usage is TRBJ1-5; D is unclear. The CDR3 loop spans 15 amino acids. Per the germline V gene, CDR1 is LGHNA and CDR2 is YNFKEQ. Trimming took off 0 bases at V and 0 bases at J, with 6 bases between the two ends. CDR3 region: CASSQESYSNQPQHV. The CDR3 DNA sequence: TGTGCCAGCAGCCAAGAGTCTTATAGCAATCAGCCCCAGCATGTT.

The V call is TRBV30, the J call TRBJ1-1; D ambiguous. Trimming removed 0 bases at V and 8 bases at J, with 16 bases between. This CDR3 is 14 amino acids long. CDR1 and CDR2 from the germline V gene are GTSNPN and SVGIG (reference sequence). The CDR3: CAWSVIQVGSEAFF. DNA for the CDR3: TGTGCCTGGAGTGTAATCCAGGTTGGATCCGAAGCTTTCTTT.

This clone was seen a few times. The chain couples TRBV5-1 to TRBJ2-1; tentative D call: TRBD2 (6 bases). This CDR3 is built from 12 residues. Germline CDR1 SGHRS, CDR2 YFSETQ. V gave up 6 bases and J gave up 8 bases, with 12 bases separating them. The CDR3 DNA reads as TGCGCCAGCACGTATGGGGAGGATGAGCAGTTCTTC. This encodes CASTYGEDEQFF. The full variable domain, its missing parts supplied by reference TRBV5-1 and TRBJ2-1, is KAGVTQTPRYLIKTRGQQVTLSCSPISGHRSVSWYQQTPGQGLQFLFEYFSETQRNKGNFPGRFSGRQFSNSRSEMNVSTLELGDSALYLCASTYGEDEQFFGPGTRLTVL.

This clone has only one observation. The chain uses TRBV29-1 and TRBJ2-3, with a possible D match to TRBD2 (7 bases). The germline gives CDR1 SQVTM, CDR2 ANQGSEA. V shed 5 bases and J shed 8 bases, with 14 bases lying between them. The CDR3 extends over 12 amino acids. CDR3 region: CSVTKGGGTQYF. The CDR3 DNA reads TGCAGCGTTACGAAAGGGGGGGGTACGCAGTATTTT.

As regards this clone: The junction does not match germline at one end; this may be a read error. The chain links TRBV18 to TRBJ2-1; 9 bases are shared with TRBD1. The V gene's germline CDR1 is KGHSH and CDR2 LQKENI. The CDR3 extends over 11 amino acids. This chain's CDR3 is CASSPLQGAVF. The CDR3 DNA reads TGTGCCAGCTCACCACTACAGGGGGCGGTCTTC.

On this clone itself: An end of the junction does not agree with germline; a read error may underlie this. The same CDR3 is also encoded by other DNA sequences in this sample. This rearrangement joins TRBV19 to TRBJ1-1; D is unresolved. The germline gives CDR1 LNHDA, CDR2 SQIVND (reference sequence). The CDR3 has 14 residues. Written as DNA, the CDR3 is TGTGCCAGTACACGGGGAGTGCGGTACACTGAAGCCTTCTTT. The encoded protein is CASTRGVRYTEAFF.

The V call is TRBV7-6, the J call TRBJ2-3; the match to TRBD2 covers 14 bases. V was clipped by 4 bases and J by 0 bases; unmatched bases: 6. The length of the CDR3 is 18 residues. Germline V gives CDR1 SGHVS, CDR2 FNYEAQ. CDR3 DNA: TGTGCCAGCAGCTCCGGACTAGCGGGAGGCTCTAGCACAGATACGCAGTATTTT. Translated, it gives CASSSGLAGGSSTDTQYF.

The V and J genes are TRBV6-1 and TRBJ1-2; 8 positions agree with TRBD1. Germline V gene sequence: CDR1 MNHNS, CDR2 SASEGT. The junction had 6 bases not matched to a gene; V was cut back by 6 bases and J by 6 bases. This CDR3 is built from 13 residues. CDR3 protein: CASRSPGQDGYTF. CDR3 nucleotide sequence: TGTGCCAGCAGATCCCCGGGACAGGATGGCTACACCTTC.

The V and J genes are TRBV7-8 and TRBJ1-6; D possibly corresponds to TRBD1 (5 bases). V lost 2 bases and J 5 bases, leaving 10 bases between the germline ends. Germline-derived CDR1 and CDR2 are SGHVS and FQNEAQ. The CDR3 loop spans 15 amino acids. Written as DNA, the CDR3 is TGTGCCAGCAGCTTAAATGCAGGGCATAATTCACCCCTCCACTTT. This translates into CASSLNAGHNSPLHF.

V usage is TRBV27 and J usage is TRBJ1-5, with TRBD1 matching 7 bases. This CDR3 is 15 amino acids long. Looked up from germline, CDR1 is MNHEY and CDR2 is SMNVEV (reference sequence). The V gene end was trimmed by 7 bases and the J gene end by 0 bases; junction bases not matched to a gene: 6. CDR3 region: CASTPGQNSNQPQHF. CDR3 in DNA: TGTGCCAGCACGCCGGGACAGAATAGCAATCAGCCCCAGCATTTT.

The gene calls are TRBV13 and TRBJ2-5; 7 bases map to TRBD1. The CDR3 contains 13 residues. The junction had 8 bases not matched to a gene; V was cut back by 10 bases and J by 3 bases. Germline V CDR1 and CDR2: PRHDT, FYEKMQ (reference sequence). The CDR3 spells CATATGYEETQYF. CDR3 nucleotides: TGTGCCACCGCGACAGGGTATGAAGAGACCCAGTACTTC.

V gene TRBV19 combines with J gene TRBJ1-1; 8 bases are a match to TRBD1. CDR1 is LNHDA and CDR2 is SQIVND in the germline V gene (reference sequence). Trimming removed 5 bases from V and 8 bases from J; junction bases left unmatched: 7. The CDR3 sequence is 13 residues long. CDR3 region: CASSVDREREAFF. As DNA, the CDR3 is TGTGCCAGTAGTGTGGACAGGGAAAGGGAAGCTTTCTTT.

V gene TRBV4-2 combines with J gene TRBJ1-5; tentatively, D is TRBD1 (5 bases). Germline CDR1 reads LGHNA; CDR2 reads YNFKEQ. The CDR3 is made up of 16 amino acids. The germline V and J ends were trimmed by 0 bases and 2 bases, with 11 bases remaining between them. The CDR3 DNA reads as TGTGCCAGCAGCCAAGACGGGTGGGGGGGCAATCAGCCCCAGCATTTT. It is translated as CASSQDGWGGNQPQHF.